This note documents a single T cell receptor (beta chain) sequence. No antigen is known for it. The data belong to a study of Ad26.COV2.S vaccination and SARS-CoV-2 variants. Study-wide findings and caveats: Analyses that measured TCR breadth and depth may have underestimated total T cell responses. It was vaccine recipients, not placebo recipients, who had the higher spike-specific TCR breadth. Vaccinees and placebo recipients showed similar non-spike TCR breadth. Substantial post-vaccination breadth of spike-specific CD8+ and CD4+ T cell responses was reported.

Measured with immunoSEQ multiplex PCR; TCRdb has only the in-frame clones, and not every one. This sample has around 94,000 clones, with around 82% found just once. V lost 4 bases and J lost 6, with 12 bases in between. From germline, CDR1 is SEHNR and CDR2 FQNEAQ (reference sequence). This CDR3 is built from 13 residues. Specimen: peripheral blood, collected after recovery from COVID-19. V is TRBV7-9 and J is TRBJ1-1; D is unclear. This sequence was found in a human donor who had recovered from COVID-19. The CDR3, as DNA: TGTGCCAGCAGCTCGCTGCAGGAGTCTGAAGCTTTCTTT. Its translation: CASSSLQESEAFF.